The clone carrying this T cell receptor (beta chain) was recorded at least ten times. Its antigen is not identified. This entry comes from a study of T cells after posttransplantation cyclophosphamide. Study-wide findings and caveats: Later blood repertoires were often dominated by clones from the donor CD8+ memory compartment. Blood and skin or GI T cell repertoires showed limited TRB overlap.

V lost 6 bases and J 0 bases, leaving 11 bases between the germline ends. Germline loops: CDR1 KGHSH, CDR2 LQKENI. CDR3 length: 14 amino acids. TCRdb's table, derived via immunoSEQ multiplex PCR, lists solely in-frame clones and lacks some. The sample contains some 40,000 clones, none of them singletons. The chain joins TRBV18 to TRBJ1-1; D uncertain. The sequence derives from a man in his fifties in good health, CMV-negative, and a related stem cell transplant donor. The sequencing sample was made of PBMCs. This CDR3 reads CASSRGGLNTEAFF. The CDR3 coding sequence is TGTGCCAGCTCTCGCGGAGGATTGAACACTGAAGCTTTCTTT.